The rows below give T cell receptor beta chains drawn from one sample of a study of T cell repertoires in cytomegalovirus infection. TCRdb reprocessed the reads with MiXCR, giving one entry per CDR3 protein. The sample yields 310,000 or so distinct CDR3 sequences, more than 20% seen once. Specimen: PBMCs. The origin of the receptors is a human donor in good health (CMV status not recorded). Some clones in this sample may be carry-over from other donors' samples. Both conserved end residues are part of each CDR3. Fields, in order: clone size, J gene, D gene, V gene, CDR3 DNA, CDR3 protein. The D gene is left open where the match is weak. Size is stated for part of the rows, as once, few or many counts, or as a class when the clone is expanded.

>-|TRBJ2-1|-|TRBV11-2
TGTGCCAGCAGCTTAGAGAGAGGGGGACCCAATGAGCAGTTCTTC
CASSLERGGPNEQFF
>few|TRBJ2-5|TRBD2|TRBV27
TGTGCCAGCACGAAAGTAGCGGGAGGGCCGGGAGAGACCCAGTACTTC
CASTKVAGGPGETQYF
>few|TRBJ2-3|-|TRBV30
TGTGCCTGGAGTGTAGGGGTCGGGCCTCAAGATACGCAGTATTTT
CAWSVGVGPQDTQYF
>-|TRBJ1-1|-|TRBV2
TGTGCCAGCAGTGAAATGGCCACATACACTGAAGCTTTCTTT
CASSEMATYTEAFF
>once|TRBJ2-1|-|TRBV29-1
TGCAGCACGGAGGGCACCCGATCTTACAATGAGCAGTTCTTC
CSTEGTRSYNEQFF
>few|TRBJ1-2|TRBD1|TRBV14
TGTGCCAGCAGCCACACAGGGGGCGGCTATGGCTACACCTTC
CASSHTGGGYGYTF
>-|TRBJ2-1|-|TRBV28
TGTGCCAGCACCGTCAGTGATACCTACAATGAGCAGTTCTTC
CASTVSDTYNEQFF
>few|TRBJ2-5|-|TRBV7-6
TGTGCCAGCAGCTTGAGACTGGGGGGAGAGACCCAGTACTTC
CASSLRLGGETQYF
>many|TRBJ1-6|-|TRBV7-4
TGTGCCAGCAGCTTACCTGGGGAAATTTCACCCCTCCACTTT
CASSLPGEISPLHF
>-|TRBJ2-7|TRBD2|TRBV7-9
TGTGCCAGCAGCTTAGAGGGACTAGCGAGTGAGCAGTACTTC
CASSLEGLASEQYF
>-|TRBJ2-3|-|TRBV11-2
TGTGCCAGCAGCTTAGGGATAGGGGCGAACACAGATACGCAGTATTTT
CASSLGIGANTDTQYF
>-|TRBJ2-5|-|TRBV11-2
TGTGCCAGCAGCTTAGGCGCATCCTCCGCAGAGACCCAGTACTTC
CASSLGASSAETQYF
>many|TRBJ1-2|TRBD1|TRBV7-2
TGTGCCAGCGCGCGGTGGCAGGGGGCGAGATGGAACTATGGCTACACCTTC
CASARWQGARWNYGYTF
>-|TRBJ1-5|-|TRBV15
TGTGCCACCAGCAGAGAACAGGGAAATCAGCCCCAGCATTTT
CATSREQGNQPQHF
>-|TRBJ1-1|-|TRBV12-3/TRBV12-4
TGTGCCAGCAGTTCCCAGGGAAACGGAGCTTTCTTT
CASSSQGNGAFF
>many|TRBJ1-5|-|TRBV7-2
TGTGCCAGCAGCTTAGCGTCATCGATTAGCAATCAGCCCCAGCATTTT
CASSLASSISNQPQHF
>-|TRBJ1-3|-|TRBV10-3
TGTGCCATCCGCCGGCAGGGAAACACCATATATTTT
CAIRRQGNTIYF
>few|TRBJ2-7|-|TRBV5-1
TGCGCCAGCAGCTTGGCCGGGGACTTGGGCGAGCAGTACTTC
CASSLAGDLGEQYF
>many|TRBJ2-7|-|TRBV28
TGTGCCAGCAGTTACGGGGCCGCGTACGAGCAGTACTTC
CASSYGAAYEQYF
>many|TRBJ2-7|TRBD1|TRBV7-2
TGTGCCAGCAGCCTTGGACAGGGGGAAACCTACGAGCAGTACTTC
CASSLGQGETYEQYF
>few|TRBJ2-7|TRBD1|TRBV29-1
TGCAGCGTTGTCGGATTTCTGTACCATGGGACAGGGGACGTCTACGAGCAGTACTTC
CSVVGFLYHGTGDVYEQYF
>-|TRBJ1-1|-|TRBV7-2
TGTGCCAGCAGCCCCTCCCAGACCACTTACACTGAAGCTTTCTTT
CASSPSQTTYTEAFF
>many|TRBJ2-3|TRBD2|TRBV7-2
TGTGCCAGCAGCCTCAGCGGGGTGGATACGCAGTATTTT
CASSLSGVDTQYF
>few|TRBJ1-5|-|TRBV10-1
TGCGCCAGTCAACAGGACACCAATCAGCCCCAGCATTTT
CASQQDTNQPQHF
>once|TRBJ2-1|-|TRBV5-1
TGCGCCAGCAGACGACTCAGCTCACAGGGATCTGAGCATTTCTTC
CASRRLSSQGSEHFF
>-|TRBJ2-1|-|TRBV11-1
TGTGCCAGCCTTCCCCGAGGCAGTTCTAGTGAGCAGTTCTTC
CASLPRGSSSEQFF
>-|TRBJ2-5|-|TRBV11-3
TGTGCCAGCAGCGAACCGGGGGAGACCCAGTACTTC
CASSEPGETQYF
>-|TRBJ2-5|TRBD2|TRBV12-3/TRBV12-4
TGTGCCAGCACCCGGACTAGCGGGTACCAAGAGACCAAGTACTTC
CASTRTSGYQETKYF
>many|TRBJ1-4|-|TRBV19
TGTGCCAGTAGTATTTCAGGTCCCAATGAAAAACTGTTTTTT
CASSISGPNEKLFF
>-|TRBJ2-7|-|TRBV6-2/TRBV6-3
TGTGCCAGCAGACTTGGAGGGGCCAACTCCTACGAGCAGTACTTC
CASRLGGANSYEQYF
>many|TRBJ2-1|TRBD1|TRBV7-3
TGTGCCAGCAGCCCCAGACAGGGAGACAATGAGCAGTTCTTC
CASSPRQGDNEQFF
>-|TRBJ1-6|-|TRBV7-2
TGTGCCAGCAGCTTCGGACAGAGAAATTCACCCCTCCACTTT
CASSFGQRNSPLHF
>-|TRBJ2-5|-|TRBV11-2
TGTGCCAGCAGCTTTTTACGGAAAGAGACCCAGTACTTC
CASSFLRKETQYF
>few|TRBJ2-7|-|TRBV20-1
TGCAGTGCTAGAAAACCAGGGTTATCCTACGAGCAGTACTTC
CSARKPGLSYEQYF
>many|TRBJ2-2|-|TRBV7-2
TGTGCCAGCAGCTTAGGACAGATGAACACCGGGGAGCTGTTTTTT
CASSLGQMNTGELFF
>-|TRBJ2-1|-|TRBV11-2
TGTGCCAGCAGCCCTACAATTTTTACAGCTTACAATGAGCAGTTCTTC
CASSPTIFTAYNEQFF
>-|TRBJ1-2|-|TRBV7-2
TGTGCCAGCAGCTTAGTCCGGACAGATTATGGCTACACCTTC
CASSLVRTDYGYTF
>few|TRBJ1-1|TRBD1|TRBV29-1
TGCAGCGGAGAGAAAACAGGGGGCACTGAAGCTTTCTTT
CSGEKTGGTEAFF
>many|TRBJ2-2|-|TRBV7-2
TGTGCCAGCAGCTTAATGACCGGGGAGCTGTTTTTT
CASSLMTGELFF
>few|TRBJ2-1|-|TRBV7-2
TGTGCCAGCAGCTTGGCGCTGGGGACTGGGAGAGGGAATGAGCAGTTCTTC
CASSLALGTGRGNEQFF
>-|TRBJ1-6|-|TRBV20-1
TGCAGTGCAGGGGAGTATAATTCACCCCTCCACTTT
CSAGEYNSPLHF
>many|TRBJ1-2|-|TRBV7-6
TGTGCCAGCAGTCCGGGTGGCGGGTCGGGATATGGCTACACCTTC
CASSPGGGSGYGYTF
>-|TRBJ2-1|-|TRBV11-2
TGTGCCAGCAGCTTAGATCCTCGGGCGGCCTACAATGAGCAGTTCTTC
CASSLDPRAAYNEQFF
>few|TRBJ2-7|-|TRBV7-6
TGTGCCAGCAGCTCCTTGGAAAAGGGGAGCTCCTACGAGCAGTACTTC
CASSSLEKGSSYEQYF
>few|TRBJ1-2|TRBD1|TRBV11-2
TGTGCCAGCAGCTTATATTTCGGGACAGGGGGTGGTGGCTACACCTTC
CASSLYFGTGGGGYTF
>few|TRBJ2-7|-|TRBV11-2
TGTGCCAGCAGCTTAGCGGCGGCCGAGCAGTACTTC
CASSLAAAEQYF
>few|TRBJ1-1|-|TRBV6-2/TRBV6-3
TGTGCCAGCAGTTACGCCTGGGGCAACACTGAAGCTTTCTTT
CASSYAWGNTEAFF
>-|TRBJ2-1|-|TRBV5-4
TGTGCCAGCAGCTTGGTTGTGAGCTCCTACAATGAGCAGTTCTTC
CASSLVVSSYNEQFF
>-|TRBJ2-7|-|TRBV11-2
TGTGCCAGCAGAATCCCCGGCCGCCTAAGCTCCTACGAGCAGTACTTC
CASRIPGRLSSYEQYF
>-|TRBJ2-5|TRBD2|TRBV5-1
TGCGCCAGCAGCTCGACTAGCGGCGGCACCTTGGAGACCCAGTACTTC
CASSSTSGGTLETQYF
>-|TRBJ2-1|TRBD2|TRBV20-1
TGCAGTGCTAGAGGTCGACTAGCGGGGCTACTCAATGAGCAGTTCTTC
CSARGRLAGLLNEQFF